Listed below are T cell receptor beta chains from one sample, sequenced in a study of blood T cells in healthy people across ages. One entry per CDR3 protein, called by TCRdb with MiXCR from the 5' RACE reads. Of about 670,000 distinct CDR3 sequences in the sample, 52% were seen once. Sequencing input: blood. These receptors were collected from a woman of 80 years or more in good health. The CDR3 runs from the conserved cysteine through the conserved F or W. The D gene is left open where the match is weak. Size is stated for part of the rows, as once, few or many counts, or as a class when the clone is expanded.

d_call: TRBD1; v_call: TRBV15; j_call: TRBJ2-2; cdr3_length: 15; clone_size: few; cdr3_nt: TGTGCCAATTACGACAGGGCCCAGAACACCGGGGAGCTGTTTTTT; cdr3_aa: CANYDRAQNTGELFF
d_call: NA; v_call: TRBV6-2/TRBV6-3; j_call: TRBJ2-1; cdr3_length: 17; clone_size: NA; cdr3_nt: TGTGCCAGCAGTCCATTCGTAGGGGGAGTGGGCCACAATGAGCAGTTCTTC; cdr3_aa: CASSPFVGGVGHNEQFF
d_call: NA; v_call: TRBV27; j_call: TRBJ2-1; cdr3_length: 15; clone_size: NA; cdr3_nt: TGTGCCAGCAGCCCACGCACGGGGGGCCTCCGAGAGCAGTTCTTC; cdr3_aa: CASSPRTGGLREQFF
d_call: NA; v_call: TRBV5-1; j_call: TRBJ2-7; cdr3_length: 15; clone_size: NA; cdr3_nt: TGCGCCAGCAGCTTGAACGTAGGCTCCTACAATGAGCAGTACTTC; cdr3_aa: CASSLNVGSYNEQYF
d_call: NA; v_call: TRBV29-1; j_call: TRBJ1-1; cdr3_length: 14; clone_size: NA; cdr3_nt: TGCAGCGTTCGTCCGGGGCAGGTGGGCACTGAAGCTTTCTTT; cdr3_aa: CSVRPGQVGTEAFF
d_call: NA; v_call: TRBV20-1; j_call: TRBJ2-3; cdr3_length: 17; clone_size: NA; cdr3_nt: TGCAGTGCTAGAGATAGACGGCAGGGAGGATGGACAGATACGCAGTATTTT; cdr3_aa: CSARDRRQGGWTDTQYF
d_call: NA; v_call: TRBV20-1; j_call: TRBJ2-3; cdr3_length: 13; clone_size: many; cdr3_nt: TGCAGTGCTAGCGTCGGGACGACAGATACGCAGTATTTT; cdr3_aa: CSASVGTTDTQYF
d_call: NA; v_call: TRBV13; j_call: TRBJ2-6; cdr3_length: 18; clone_size: few; cdr3_nt: TGTGCCAGCAGCTTGGTAGGACAGATAGATTCTGGGGCCAACGTCCTGACTTTC; cdr3_aa: CASSLVGQIDSGANVLTF
d_call: TRBD2; v_call: TRBV7-9; j_call: TRBJ2-5; cdr3_length: 12; clone_size: many; cdr3_nt: TGTGCCAGCAGCCCAGGACTAGCCCCGCAGTACTTC; cdr3_aa: CASSPGLAPQYF
d_call: TRBD2; v_call: TRBV7-8; j_call: TRBJ2-2; cdr3_length: 16; clone_size: many; cdr3_nt: TGTGCCAGCAGCGTTGTAGCGGGGTCGCGCACCGGGGAGCTGTTTTTT; cdr3_aa: CASSVVAGSRTGELFF
d_call: NA; v_call: TRBV20-1; j_call: TRBJ1-2; cdr3_length: 14; clone_size: NA; cdr3_nt: TGCAGTGCTAGAGAATCAGGGTTGGACTATGGCTACACCTTC; cdr3_aa: CSARESGLDYGYTF
d_call: TRBD2; v_call: TRBV5-1; j_call: TRBJ2-7; cdr3_length: 15; clone_size: NA; cdr3_nt: TGCGCCAGCAGTTTGGGGACTAGCGGCTCGAGTCAGCAGTACTTC; cdr3_aa: CASSLGTSGSSQQYF
d_call: TRBD2; v_call: TRBV28; j_call: TRBJ2-3; cdr3_length: 18; clone_size: NA; cdr3_nt: TGTGCCAGCAGGCCCGCTCCCACTAGCGGGAGGGCCACAGATACGCAGTATTTT; cdr3_aa: CASRPAPTSGRATDTQYF
d_call: TRBD2; v_call: TRBV12-3/TRBV12-4; j_call: TRBJ2-7; cdr3_length: 16; clone_size: many; cdr3_nt: TGTGCCAGCAGCCCATTTTCGGTAGCGGGAAACTACGAGCAGTACTTC; cdr3_aa: CASSPFSVAGNYEQYF
d_call: NA; v_call: TRBV6-6; j_call: TRBJ1-5; cdr3_length: 15; clone_size: many; cdr3_nt: TGTGCCACCTTTCCGGGGGGCGCGAGCAATCAGCCCCAGCATTTT; cdr3_aa: CATFPGGASNQPQHF
d_call: TRBD1; v_call: TRBV20-1; j_call: TRBJ1-1; cdr3_length: 11; clone_size: NA; cdr3_nt: TGCAGTGCTCCGAAAGGGGGCTTGGCTTTCTTT; cdr3_aa: CSAPKGGLAFF
d_call: TRBD2; v_call: TRBV5-1; j_call: TRBJ2-3; cdr3_length: 16; clone_size: few; cdr3_nt: TGCGCCAGCAGCTTGTCCAGCGGGGGGGCCTCAGATACGCAGTATTTT; cdr3_aa: CASSLSSGGASDTQYF
d_call: NA; v_call: TRBV4-1; j_call: TRBJ2-3; cdr3_length: 16; clone_size: NA; cdr3_nt: TGCGCCAGCAGCCAAGATGCCGGGGGAGGCACAGATACGCAGTATTTT; cdr3_aa: CASSQDAGGGTDTQYF
d_call: NA; v_call: TRBV5-1; j_call: TRBJ2-3; cdr3_length: 12; clone_size: NA; cdr3_nt: TGCGCCTGCAGCTTTCCGGCAGATACGCAGTATTTT; cdr3_aa: CACSFPADTQYF
d_call: NA; v_call: TRBV6-5; j_call: TRBJ2-4; cdr3_length: 15; clone_size: NA; cdr3_nt: TGTGCCAGCAGTTACTCGATAGGGCAGCCGGACATTCAGTACTTC; cdr3_aa: CASSYSIGQPDIQYF
d_call: TRBD2; v_call: TRBV5-1; j_call: TRBJ2-1; cdr3_length: 16; clone_size: once; cdr3_nt: TGCGCCAGCAGCACCGCAGGCGCTAGCGGGAGATACGAGCAGTTCTTC; cdr3_aa: CASSTAGASGRYEQFF
d_call: NA; v_call: TRBV29-1; j_call: TRBJ2-7; cdr3_length: 13; clone_size: NA; cdr3_nt: TGCAGCGTTAGCCAGGGAGTCTCCTACGAGCAGTACTTC; cdr3_aa: CSVSQGVSYEQYF
d_call: TRBD1; v_call: TRBV25-1; j_call: TRBJ1-1; cdr3_length: 14; clone_size: few; cdr3_nt: TGTGCCAGCAGTTCAACAGGGGATCGCACTGAAGCTTTCTTT; cdr3_aa: CASSSTGDRTEAFF
d_call: NA; v_call: TRBV28; j_call: TRBJ2-3; cdr3_length: 13; clone_size: NA; cdr3_nt: TGTGCCAGCAGTTTAGGGGTCGAAGATACGCAGTATTTT; cdr3_aa: CASSLGVEDTQYF
d_call: NA; v_call: TRBV3-1; j_call: TRBJ2-3; cdr3_length: 14; clone_size: many; cdr3_nt: TGTGCCAGCAGCCCACTAGATTTGGCGGATACGCAGTATTTT; cdr3_aa: CASSPLDLADTQYF
d_call: NA; v_call: TRBV28; j_call: TRBJ1-6; cdr3_length: 15; clone_size: NA; cdr3_nt: TGTGCCAGCAGTTTGGGTCAGGCGCATTATTCACCCCTCCACTTT; cdr3_aa: CASSLGQAHYSPLHF
d_call: TRBD2; v_call: TRBV25-1; j_call: TRBJ2-1; cdr3_length: 16; clone_size: few; cdr3_nt: TGTGCCAGCAGTGAACCCCGGGGGGGTGGCTACAATGAGCAGTTCTTC; cdr3_aa: CASSEPRGGGYNEQFF
d_call: NA; v_call: TRBV6-2/TRBV6-3; j_call: TRBJ2-3; cdr3_length: 15; clone_size: NA; cdr3_nt: TGTGCCAGCAGCCGTGGACAAGGCCTTCCGGACACGCAGTATTTT; cdr3_aa: CASSRGQGLPDTQYF
d_call: TRBD2; v_call: TRBV7-2; j_call: TRBJ2-1; cdr3_length: 14; clone_size: NA; cdr3_nt: TGTGCCAGCAGCTTGTCTAGCGGTTACAATGAGCAGTTCTTC; cdr3_aa: CASSLSSGYNEQFF
d_call: NA; v_call: TRBV10-2; j_call: TRBJ1-2; cdr3_length: 12; clone_size: NA; cdr3_nt: TGCGCCAGCAGTGAGAAGTATTATGGCTACACCTTC; cdr3_aa: CASSEKYYGYTF
d_call: TRBD2; v_call: TRBV10-3; j_call: TRBJ2-1; cdr3_length: 15; clone_size: many; cdr3_nt: TGTGCCATCAGGTCTTCGCGGGAGGCCTACAATGAGCAGTTCTTC; cdr3_aa: CAIRSSREAYNEQFF
d_call: NA; v_call: TRBV25-1; j_call: TRBJ1-6; cdr3_length: 17; clone_size: NA; cdr3_nt: TGTGTCAGCAGTGAATCCCCCCATTCAGGGGAAGGTTCACCCCTCCACTTT; cdr3_aa: CVSSESPHSGEGSPLHF
d_call: TRBD1; v_call: TRBV29-1; j_call: TRBJ2-5; cdr3_length: 13; clone_size: many; cdr3_nt: TGCAGCGTTAAAAACAGGGGATGGGAGACCCAGTACTTC; cdr3_aa: CSVKNRGWETQYF
d_call: NA; v_call: TRBV12-3/TRBV12-4; j_call: TRBJ1-4; cdr3_length: 14; clone_size: once; cdr3_nt: TGTGCCAGCAGTCGCAGGGGCGGGGGTGAAAAACTGTTTTTT; cdr3_aa: CASSRRGGGEKLFF
d_call: NA; v_call: TRBV24-1; j_call: TRBJ2-5; cdr3_length: 13; clone_size: NA; cdr3_nt: TGTGCCACCAGTGACTCAACACAGAATGAGCAGTACTTC; cdr3_aa: CATSDSTQNEQYF
d_call: TRBD2; v_call: TRBV10-3; j_call: TRBJ2-1; cdr3_length: 17; clone_size: NA; cdr3_nt: TGTGCCATCAGTGAGCCCCCCCTAGCGGGGGACCCTTCTGAGCAGTTCTTC; cdr3_aa: CAISEPPLAGDPSEQFF
d_call: NA; v_call: TRBV21-1; j_call: TRBJ1-4; cdr3_length: 14; clone_size: NA; cdr3_nt: TGTGCCAGCAGGGGGAGACAGAGTAATGAAAAACTGTTTTTT; cdr3_aa: CASRGRQSNEKLFF
d_call: NA; v_call: TRBV5-1; j_call: TRBJ2-5; cdr3_length: 14; clone_size: many; cdr3_nt: TGCGCCAGCTCTAACCCTCAACAGGAAGAGACCCAGTACTTC; cdr3_aa: CASSNPQQEETQYF
d_call: NA; v_call: TRBV7-6; j_call: TRBJ1-1; cdr3_length: 19; clone_size: NA; cdr3_nt: TGTGCCAGCAGCCCCGACCCTTTCGACGGAACTATACGGAACACTGAAGCTTTCTTT; cdr3_aa: CASSPDPFDGTIRNTEAFF
d_call: TRBD1; v_call: TRBV7-2; j_call: TRBJ1-2; cdr3_length: 17; clone_size: once; cdr3_nt: TGTGCCAGCAGCTTAGCTCGGGAACAGGGGGGGAGCTATGGCTACACCTTC; cdr3_aa: CASSLAREQGGSYGYTF
d_call: TRBD2; v_call: TRBV12-3/TRBV12-4; j_call: TRBJ2-7; cdr3_length: 14; clone_size: many; cdr3_nt: TGTGCCAGCAGGAGGGAGGGACTAAGCTACGAGCAGTACTTC; cdr3_aa: CASRREGLSYEQYF
d_call: NA; v_call: TRBV28; j_call: TRBJ2-5; cdr3_length: 15; clone_size: NA; cdr3_nt: TGTGCCAGCGGAGATATTGGGACTTGGCAAGAGACCCAGTACTTC; cdr3_aa: CASGDIGTWQETQYF
d_call: TRBD1; v_call: TRBV7-9; j_call: TRBJ1-2; cdr3_length: 15; clone_size: NA; cdr3_nt: TGTGCCAGCAGCCCATGGGACAGCCGATCCTATGGCTACACCTTC; cdr3_aa: CASSPWDSRSYGYTF
d_call: NA; v_call: TRBV6-2/TRBV6-3; j_call: TRBJ2-1; cdr3_length: 13; clone_size: NA; cdr3_nt: TGTGCCAGCAGTTACATGCGGTCGAATGAGCAGTTCTTC; cdr3_aa: CASSYMRSNEQFF
d_call: NA; v_call: TRBV20-1; j_call: TRBJ2-2; cdr3_length: 14; clone_size: once; cdr3_nt: TGCAGTGCTAGGAGAAAAGGGAACACCGGGGAGCTGTTTTTT; cdr3_aa: CSARRKGNTGELFF
d_call: NA; v_call: TRBV6-1; j_call: TRBJ1-5; cdr3_length: 14; clone_size: many; cdr3_nt: TGTGCCAGCAGTGAAGCCAGGAGCAATCAGCCCCAGCATTTT; cdr3_aa: CASSEARSNQPQHF
d_call: NA; v_call: TRBV28; j_call: TRBJ2-7; cdr3_length: 13; clone_size: many; cdr3_nt: TGTGCCAGCCGAAGCATTGGAGGAGACGAGCAGTACTTC; cdr3_aa: CASRSIGGDEQYF
d_call: NA; v_call: TRBV20-1; j_call: TRBJ1-6; cdr3_length: 12; clone_size: NA; cdr3_nt: TGCAGTGCTAGATCAGGGAGTTCACCCCTCCACTTT; cdr3_aa: CSARSGSSPLHF
d_call: TRBD2; v_call: TRBV15; j_call: TRBJ2-7; cdr3_length: 14; clone_size: few; cdr3_nt: TGTGCCACCAGCAGATCGTCAGCGGGATACGAGCAGTACTTC; cdr3_aa: CATSRSSAGYEQYF
d_call: NA; v_call: TRBV2; j_call: TRBJ2-7; cdr3_length: 14; clone_size: few; cdr3_nt: TGTGCCAGCACCCCAAATACCGGGACCGGGGAGCAGTACTTC; cdr3_aa: CASTPNTGTGEQYF
d_call: NA; v_call: TRBV18; j_call: TRBJ2-5; cdr3_length: 13; clone_size: NA; cdr3_nt: TGTGCCAGCTCACCACTGCCCGGGGAGACCCAGTACTTC; cdr3_aa: CASSPLPGETQYF
d_call: NA; v_call: TRBV12-3/TRBV12-4; j_call: TRBJ2-1; cdr3_length: 17; clone_size: NA; cdr3_nt: TGTGCCAGCAGACCCAAGTGGGCCACACCTACGACCAATGAGCAGTTCTTC; cdr3_aa: CASRPKWATPTTNEQFF
d_call: NA; v_call: TRBV4-1; j_call: TRBJ2-7; cdr3_length: 12; clone_size: many; cdr3_nt: TGCGCCAGCAGAGGGTCGTCTCGCGAGCAGTACTTC; cdr3_aa: CASRGSSREQYF
d_call: NA; v_call: TRBV19; j_call: TRBJ1-1; cdr3_length: 12; clone_size: NA; cdr3_nt: TGTGCCAGTAGTATCGGGCGTCGTGAAGCTTTCTTT; cdr3_aa: CASSIGRREAFF